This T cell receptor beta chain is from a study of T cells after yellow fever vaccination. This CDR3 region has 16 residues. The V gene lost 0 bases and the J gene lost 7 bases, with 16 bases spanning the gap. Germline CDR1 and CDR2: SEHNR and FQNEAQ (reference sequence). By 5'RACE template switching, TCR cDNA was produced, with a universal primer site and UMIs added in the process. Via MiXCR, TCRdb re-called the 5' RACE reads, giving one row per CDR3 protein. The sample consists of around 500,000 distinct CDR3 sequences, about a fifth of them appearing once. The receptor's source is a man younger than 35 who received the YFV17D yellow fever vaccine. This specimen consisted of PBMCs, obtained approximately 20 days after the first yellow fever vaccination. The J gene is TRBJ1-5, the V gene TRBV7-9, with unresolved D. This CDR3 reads CASSLAHSDPAQPQHF. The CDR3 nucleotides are TGTGCCAGCAGCTTAGCTCACTCAGACCCGGCCCAGCCCCAGCATTTT.